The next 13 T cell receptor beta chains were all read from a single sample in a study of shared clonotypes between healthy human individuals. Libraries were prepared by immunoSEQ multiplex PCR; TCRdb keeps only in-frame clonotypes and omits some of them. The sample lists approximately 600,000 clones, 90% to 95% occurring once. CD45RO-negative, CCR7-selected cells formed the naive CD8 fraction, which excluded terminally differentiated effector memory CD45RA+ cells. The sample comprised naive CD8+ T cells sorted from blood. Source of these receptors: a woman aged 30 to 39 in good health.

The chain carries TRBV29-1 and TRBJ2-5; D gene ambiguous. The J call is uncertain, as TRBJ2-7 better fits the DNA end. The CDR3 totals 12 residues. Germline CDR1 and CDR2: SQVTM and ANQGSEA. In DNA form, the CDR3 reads TGCAGCGTAAGGCAGGCAACCTACGAGCAGTACTTC. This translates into CSVRQATYEQYF.

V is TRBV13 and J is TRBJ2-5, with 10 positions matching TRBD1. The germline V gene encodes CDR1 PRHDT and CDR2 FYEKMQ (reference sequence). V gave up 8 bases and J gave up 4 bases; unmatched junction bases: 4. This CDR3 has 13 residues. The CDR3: CASAGTGAETQYF. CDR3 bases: TGTGCCAGCGCAGGGACAGGGGCAGAGACCCAGTACTTC.

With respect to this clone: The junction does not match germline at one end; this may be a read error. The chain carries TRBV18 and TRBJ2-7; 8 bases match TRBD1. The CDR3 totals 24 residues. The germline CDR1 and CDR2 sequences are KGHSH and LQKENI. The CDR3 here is CASSPRRTGSLSANLDQFGPSLEF. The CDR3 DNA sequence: TGTGCCAGCTCACCGCGTCGGACAGGGTCGCTATCCGCGAACTTAGACCAATTCGGGCCTAGCCTCGAGTTC. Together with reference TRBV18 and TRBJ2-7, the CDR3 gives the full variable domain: NAGVMQNPRHLVRRRGQEARLRCSPMKGHSHVYWYRQLPEEGLKFMVYLQKENIIDESGMPKERFSAEFPKEGPSILRIQQVVRGDSAAYFCASSPRRTGSLSANLDQFGPSLEFGPGTRLTVT.

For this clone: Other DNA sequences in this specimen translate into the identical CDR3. In DNA form, the CDR3 reads TGTGCCAGCAGCCTACGAAATTACGAGCAGTACTTC. The encoded protein is CASSLRNYEQYF. The chain has TRBV7-8 and TRBJ2-7; D unresolved. CDR1 SGHVS and CDR2 FQNEAQ come from the germline V gene. This CDR3 has 12 amino acids. Between the trimmed V and J ends, which lost 5 bases and 4 bases, there was a span of 9 bases.

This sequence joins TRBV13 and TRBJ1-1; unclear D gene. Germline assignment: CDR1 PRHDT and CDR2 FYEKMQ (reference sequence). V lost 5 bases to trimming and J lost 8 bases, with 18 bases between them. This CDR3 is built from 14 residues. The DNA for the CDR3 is TGTGCCAGCAGCCTAGCAGGAAGGGTAGGAGAAGCTTTCTTT. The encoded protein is CASSLAGRVGEAFF.

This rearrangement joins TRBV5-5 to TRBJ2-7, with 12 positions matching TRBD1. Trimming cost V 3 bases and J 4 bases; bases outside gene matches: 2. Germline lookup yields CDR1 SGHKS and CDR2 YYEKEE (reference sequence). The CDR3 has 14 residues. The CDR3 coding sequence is TGTGCCAGCAGCTGGGACAGGGGGCGATACGAGCAGTACTTC. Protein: CASSWDRGRYEQYF. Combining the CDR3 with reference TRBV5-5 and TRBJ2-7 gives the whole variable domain DAGVTQSPTHLIKTRGQQVTLRCSPISGHKSVSWYQQVLGQGPQFIFQYYEKEERGRGNFPDRFSARQFPNYSSELNVNALLLGDSALYLCASSWDRGRYEQYFGPGTRLTVT.

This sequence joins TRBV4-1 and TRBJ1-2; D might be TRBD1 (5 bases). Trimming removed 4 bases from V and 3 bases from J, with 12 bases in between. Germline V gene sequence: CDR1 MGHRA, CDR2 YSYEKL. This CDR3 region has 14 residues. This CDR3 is CASSPKQADYGYTF. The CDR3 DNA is TGCGCCAGCAGCCCAAAACAGGCTGACTATGGCTACACCTTC.

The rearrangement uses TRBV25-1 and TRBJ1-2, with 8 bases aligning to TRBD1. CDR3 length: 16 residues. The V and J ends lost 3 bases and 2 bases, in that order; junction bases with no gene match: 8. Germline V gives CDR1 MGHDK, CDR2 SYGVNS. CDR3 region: CASSDSRTGLNYGYTF. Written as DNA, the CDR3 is TGTGCCAGCAGTGATTCAAGGACAGGGCTAAACTATGGCTACACCTTC.

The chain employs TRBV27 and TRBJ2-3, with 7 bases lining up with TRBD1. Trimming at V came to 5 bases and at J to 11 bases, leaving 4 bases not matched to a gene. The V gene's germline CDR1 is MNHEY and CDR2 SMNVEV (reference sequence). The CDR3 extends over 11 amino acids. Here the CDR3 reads CASSTGVLQYF. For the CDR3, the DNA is TGTGCCAGCAGTACAGGGGTACTGCAGTATTTT.

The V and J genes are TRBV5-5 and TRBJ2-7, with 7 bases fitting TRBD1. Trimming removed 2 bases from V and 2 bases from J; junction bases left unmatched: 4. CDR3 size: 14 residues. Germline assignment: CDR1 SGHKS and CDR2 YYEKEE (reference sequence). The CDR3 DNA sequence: TGTGCCAGCAGCTTTAGACAGGGTACCTACGAGCAGTACTTC. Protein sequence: CASSFRQGTYEQYF.

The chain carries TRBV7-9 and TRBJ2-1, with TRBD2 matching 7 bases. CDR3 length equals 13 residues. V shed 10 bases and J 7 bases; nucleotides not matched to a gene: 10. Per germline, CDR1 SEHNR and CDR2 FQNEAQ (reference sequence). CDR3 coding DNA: TGTGCCAAGGGACTACCGCTAGGGAATGAGCAGTTCTTC. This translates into CAKGLPLGNEQFF.

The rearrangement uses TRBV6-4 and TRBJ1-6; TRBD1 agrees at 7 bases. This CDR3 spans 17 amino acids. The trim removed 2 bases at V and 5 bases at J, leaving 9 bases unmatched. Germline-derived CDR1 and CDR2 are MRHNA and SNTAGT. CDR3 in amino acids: CASSDPKTGRDNSPLHF. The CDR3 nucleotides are TGTGCCAGCAGTGACCCTAAGACAGGGCGGGATAATTCACCCCTCCACTTT.

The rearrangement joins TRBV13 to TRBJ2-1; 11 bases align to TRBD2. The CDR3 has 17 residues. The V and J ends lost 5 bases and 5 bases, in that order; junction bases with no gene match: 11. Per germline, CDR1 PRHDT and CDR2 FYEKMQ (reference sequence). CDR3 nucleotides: TGTGCCAGCAGCGCAATATTAGCGGGAGGGCTTAACAATGAGCAGTTCTTC. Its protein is CASSAILAGGLNNEQFF.